Each of the 8 T cell receptor beta chains below was sequenced from the same sample in a study of tumour-infiltrating T cells in Burkitt lymphoma (dated by TCRdb to 2018 to 2021). The library was prepared using the immunoSEQ multiplex PCR assay. TCRdb took this table from immuneACCESS and kept in-frame rearrangements with V and J called. Such tables lack part of the clones; where checked against another copy, unresolved V genes explain under half of the gap, and the rest is unexplained. In this sample the table shows tens of thousands of clones, roughly 30% of which occur a single time. The leading ten clones occupy around 3% of the sample. Sequences were obtained from tumor tissue. The origin of the receptors is a human donor with Burkitt lymphoma.

The V gene is TRBV5-1, the J gene TRBJ1-1; the match to TRBD1 covers 8 bases. The CDR3 has 15 residues. With 0 bases clipped from V and 3 bases from J, the junction kept 4 bases outside the gene matches. The germline V gene has CDR1 SGHRS and CDR2 YFSETQ. The CDR3 protein is CASSLGVTGDTEAFF. CDR3 sequence (DNA): TGCGCCAGCAGCTTGGGTGTGACAGGGGACACTGAAGCTTTCTTT.

The J gene is TRBJ2-7, the V gene TRBV7-2; D possibly corresponds to TRBD2 (6 bases). Trimming removed 2 bases at V and 2 bases at J, with 13 bases between. The CDR3 is 15 residues long. Germline V CDR1 and CDR2: SGHTA, FQGNSA. This CDR3 reads CASSLFPRDPYEQYF. The CDR3 region has the DNA TGTGCCAGCAGCTTATTTCCGCGGGACCCCTACGAGCAGTACTTC.

V gene TRBV7-9 combines with J gene TRBJ2-3; possibly TRBD1 or TRBD2 for D (6 bases each). V was cut by 4 bases and J by 1 base, with 9 bases left in between. Germline CDR1 SEHNR, CDR2 FQNEAQ (reference sequence). The CDR3 contains 14 residues. The chain's CDR3 is CASSSRGGTDTQYF. CDR3 DNA sequence: TGTGCCAGCAGCTCAAGGGGGGGCACAGATACGCAGTATTTT.

The rearrangement links TRBV5-4 to TRBJ2-7; D gene uncertain. V gave up 4 bases and J gave up 5 bases, with 16 bases separating them. This CDR3 spans 14 amino acids. Per germline, CDR1 SGHNT and CDR2 YYREEE (reference sequence). This CDR3 reads CASSDIRENDEQYF. Here the CDR3 DNA reads TGTGCCAGCAGCGATATAAGAGAAAACGACGAGCAGTACTTC.

This clone was observed a few times. The V gene is TRBV25-1, the J gene TRBJ1-2; maybe TRBD1 (5 bases). The ends were cut back, 6 bases at V and 2 bases at J, with 13 bases in the middle. CDR3 length: 14 amino acids. Germline CDR1 reads MGHDK; CDR2 reads SYGVNS. The CDR3: CASRGREVNYGYTF. CDR3 nucleotide sequence: TGTGCCAGCAGAGGCAGGGAGGTCAACTATGGCTACACCTTC.

J is TRBJ1-1 and V is TRBV6-5, with 10 nucleotides matching TRBD1. Germline CDR1 reads MNHEY; CDR2 reads SVGAGI. CDR3 length: 15 residues. With V trimmed by 2 bases and J by 11 bases, 11 bases remained unmatched. The CDR3 bases are TGTGCCAGCAGTTACCACCCCGACAGGGGGCGGATGGCTTTCTTT. It codes for CASSYHPDRGRMAFF.

This clone has just a few counts. CDR3 loop: CASSLVPDLTLAGANVLTF. The CDR3 region has the DNA TGCGCCAGCAGCTTGGTTCCGGACCTCACCCTAGCCGGGGCCAACGTCCTGACTTTC. This rearrangement joins TRBV5-1 to TRBJ2-6; tentative D call: TRBD2 (5 bases). V lost 0 bases to trimming and J lost 4 bases, with 20 bases between them. The V gene's germline CDR1 is SGHRS and CDR2 YFSETQ. The CDR3 loop spans 19 amino acids. Supplemented by reference TRBV5-1 and TRBJ2-6, the full variable domain reads KAGVTQTPRYLIKTRGQQVTLSCSPISGHRSVSWYQQTPGQGLQFLFEYFSETQRNKGNFPGRFSGRQFSNSRSEMNVSTLELGDSALYLCASSLVPDLTLAGANVLTFGAGSRLTVL.

This clone was counted a few times. The chain couples TRBV30 to TRBJ1-4, with 9 nucleotides matching TRBD1. CDR3 length equals 15 residues. Germline-derived CDR1 and CDR2 are GTSNPN and SVGIG (reference sequence). The trim removed 7 bases at V and 2 bases at J, leaving 8 bases unmatched. The CDR3 sequence is CAYTGTGLTNEKLFF. CDR3 nucleotides: TGTGCCTACACCGGGACAGGGTTGACTAATGAAAAACTGTTTTTT.